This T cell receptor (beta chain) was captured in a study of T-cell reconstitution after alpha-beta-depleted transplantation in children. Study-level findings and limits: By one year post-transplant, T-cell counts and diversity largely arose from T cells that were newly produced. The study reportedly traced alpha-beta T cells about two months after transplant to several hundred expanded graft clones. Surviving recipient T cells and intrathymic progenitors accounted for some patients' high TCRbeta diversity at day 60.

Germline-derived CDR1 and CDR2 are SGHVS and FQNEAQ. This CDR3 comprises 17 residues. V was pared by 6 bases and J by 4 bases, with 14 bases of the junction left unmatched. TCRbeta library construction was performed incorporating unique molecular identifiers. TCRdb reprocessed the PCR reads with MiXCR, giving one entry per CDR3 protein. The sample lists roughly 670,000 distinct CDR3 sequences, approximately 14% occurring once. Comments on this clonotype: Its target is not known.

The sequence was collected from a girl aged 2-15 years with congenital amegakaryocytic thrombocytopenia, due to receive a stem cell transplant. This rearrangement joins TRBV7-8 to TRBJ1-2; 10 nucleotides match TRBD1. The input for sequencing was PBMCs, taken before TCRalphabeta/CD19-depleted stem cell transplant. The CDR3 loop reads CASRSTGATGGSYGYTF. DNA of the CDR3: TGTGCCAGCAGATCTACGGGGGCGACAGGGGGCAGCTATGGCTACACCTTC.